The rows below give T cell receptor beta chains drawn from one sample of a study of shared clonotypes between healthy human individuals. Clones were read by immunoSEQ multiplex PCR, and TCRdb kept only the in-frame ones, dropping some. Of hundreds of thousands of clones detected, roughly four fifths appear once; the ten largest clones hold 13%. The source material was PBMCs. These receptors were taken from a woman aged 40 to 49 in good health. Some clones in this sample may be carry-over from other donors' samples. CDR3s include the opening cysteine and the closing phenylalanine or tryptophan. The order of the fields is clone size, D gene, V gene, J gene, CDR3 DNA, CDR3 protein. D genes are given only for firm matches. Clone size is given for some rows only: seen once, a few or many times, or a class if the clone is expanded.

clone_size: -
d_call: TRBD1
v_call: TRBV5-7
j_call: TRBJ2-2
cdr3_nt: TGTGCCAGCATCCCCCTCGACAGGGGGCGCATGGACGGGGAGCTGTTTTTT
cdr3_aa: CASIPLDRGRMDGELFF

clone_size: few
d_call: -
v_call: TRBV4-1
j_call: TRBJ2-7
cdr3_nt: TGCGCCAGCAGCCCGTTATGGGAGTCTTACGAGCAGTACTTC
cdr3_aa: CASSPLWESYEQYF

clone_size: -
d_call: TRBD2
v_call: TRBV5-4
j_call: TRBJ2-7
cdr3_nt: TGTGCCAGCAGCCGAGGCACTAGCGCTACCTACGAGCAGTACTTC
cdr3_aa: CASSRGTSATYEQYF

clone_size: -
d_call: -
v_call: TRBV12-5
j_call: TRBJ2-7
cdr3_nt: TGTGCTAGTGGTTCAGCAGGAATCCCGCCCTACGAGCAGTACTTC
cdr3_aa: CASGSAGIPPYEQYF

clone_size: -
d_call: -
v_call: TRBV7-9
j_call: TRBJ2-1
cdr3_nt: TGTGCCAGCAGCGTCCAGCACGAGCAGTTCTTC
cdr3_aa: CASSVQHEQFF

clone_size: -
d_call: TRBD1
v_call: TRBV14
j_call: TRBJ2-3
cdr3_nt: TGTGCCAGCAGCCTCCGGACAGGGCTAAGCACAGATACGCAGTATTTT
cdr3_aa: CASSLRTGLSTDTQYF

clone_size: -
d_call: -
v_call: TRBV2
j_call: TRBJ2-7
cdr3_nt: TGTGCCAGCGCCCATCCCAATAGGGAGCAGTACTTC
cdr3_aa: CASAHPNREQYF

clone_size: -
d_call: -
v_call: TRBV28
j_call: TRBJ1-1
cdr3_nt: TGTGCCAGCAGTTTATCAACAGGAACAGCTTTCTTT
cdr3_aa: CASSLSTGTAFF

clone_size: -
d_call: TRBD2
v_call: TRBV28
j_call: TRBJ2-3
cdr3_nt: TGTGCCAGCATCCCCCTAGGGGGACTAGCCAATACGCAGTATTTT
cdr3_aa: CASIPLGGLANTQYF

clone_size: -
d_call: -
v_call: TRBV6-5
j_call: TRBJ1-4
cdr3_nt: TGTGCCAGCAGTTACCTCCAGGGGACGAATGAAAAACTGTTTTTT
cdr3_aa: CASSYLQGTNEKLFF

clone_size: -
d_call: TRBD2
v_call: TRBV15
j_call: TRBJ2-7
cdr3_nt: TGTGCCACCAGCAGAGATATGGGACTAGCGCGGGAGCAGTACTTC
cdr3_aa: CATSRDMGLAREQYF

clone_size: -
d_call: TRBD1
v_call: TRBV11-2
j_call: TRBJ1-2
cdr3_nt: TGTGCCAGCAGCCCGCGACAGGGTGGGTATGGCTACACCTTC
cdr3_aa: CASSPRQGGYGYTF

clone_size: -
d_call: TRBD2
v_call: TRBV7-8
j_call: TRBJ2-1
cdr3_nt: TGTGCCAGCAGCTCCAATCCTAGCGGTCTCGAGCAGTTCTTC
cdr3_aa: CASSSNPSGLEQFF

clone_size: -
d_call: -
v_call: TRBV2
j_call: TRBJ2-1
cdr3_nt: TGTGCCAGCAGGGATGGAAACTACGATGAGCAGTTCTTC
cdr3_aa: CASRDGNYDEQFF

clone_size: -
d_call: -
v_call: TRBV29-1
j_call: TRBJ2-2
cdr3_nt: TGCAGCGTTGAAGATCGTCACCGGGACACGGGGACCGGGGAGCTGTTTTTT
cdr3_aa: CSVEDRHRDTGTGELFF

clone_size: -
d_call: TRBD1
v_call: TRBV18
j_call: TRBJ2-7
cdr3_nt: TGTGCCAGCTCGGGTGACAGGGGCGAGCAGTACTTC
cdr3_aa: CASSGDRGEQYF

clone_size: -
d_call: -
v_call: TRBV5-6
j_call: TRBJ2-2
cdr3_nt: TGTGCCAGCAGCTTCGGGCCCTCGAACACCGGGGAGCTGTTTTTT
cdr3_aa: CASSFGPSNTGELFF

clone_size: -
d_call: TRBD2
v_call: TRBV2
j_call: TRBJ2-2
cdr3_nt: TGTGCCAGCAGTCCCTACGTGGGACTAGCGGGAGGCAGCACCGGGGAGCTGTTTTTT
cdr3_aa: CASSPYVGLAGGSTGELFF

clone_size: -
d_call: -
v_call: TRBV11-2
j_call: TRBJ2-3
cdr3_nt: TGTGCCAGCAGCGTCGACATAGTCACAGATACGCAGTATTTT
cdr3_aa: CASSVDIVTDTQYF

clone_size: -
d_call: -
v_call: TRBV14
j_call: TRBJ1-1
cdr3_nt: TGTGCCAGCAGCCAAGGGAGGCATTATTCAGAAGCTTTCTTT
cdr3_aa: CASSQGRHYSEAFF

clone_size: -
d_call: -
v_call: TRBV29-1
j_call: TRBJ1-1
cdr3_nt: TGCAGCGTTGAGTTACAGGGCACTGAAGCTTTCTTT
cdr3_aa: CSVELQGTEAFF

clone_size: -
d_call: -
v_call: TRBV27
j_call: TRBJ2-1
cdr3_nt: TGTGCCAGCAGCCACGGGGCAGGGGCCTACAATGAGCAGTTCTTC
cdr3_aa: CASSHGAGAYNEQFF

clone_size: -
d_call: TRBD2
v_call: TRBV5-1
j_call: TRBJ2-7
cdr3_nt: TGCGCCAGCAGCTTGGCCGGACTAGCGGGAGGCGAGCAGTACTTC
cdr3_aa: CASSLAGLAGGEQYF

clone_size: -
d_call: -
v_call: TRBV7-8
j_call: TRBJ1-5
cdr3_nt: TGTGCCAGCAGCTTAGTCGAGGATCAGCCCCAGCATTTT
cdr3_aa: CASSLVEDQPQHF

clone_size: -
d_call: -
v_call: TRBV4-1
j_call: TRBJ2-2
cdr3_nt: TGCGCCAGCAGCCAACCCATTTACACCGGGGAGCTGTTTTTT
cdr3_aa: CASSQPIYTGELFF

clone_size: -
d_call: TRBD2
v_call: TRBV5-4
j_call: TRBJ2-3
cdr3_nt: TGTGCCAGCAGCTTTCGACTAGCGGGAGGTGGGGCAGATACGCAGTATTTT
cdr3_aa: CASSFRLAGGGADTQYF

clone_size: -
d_call: -
v_call: TRBV6-5
j_call: TRBJ2-3
cdr3_nt: TGTGCCAGCAGTTACGGGGAGTTTTCCAATACGCAGTATTTT
cdr3_aa: CASSYGEFSNTQYF

clone_size: -
d_call: TRBD1
v_call: TRBV19
j_call: TRBJ1-4
cdr3_nt: TGTGCCAGTAGTCTGGGACAGGCCGAGAATGAAAAACTGTTTTTT
cdr3_aa: CASSLGQAENEKLFF

clone_size: -
d_call: TRBD2
v_call: TRBV18
j_call: TRBJ2-1
cdr3_nt: TGTGCCAGCTCACCGGGAGGACTAGCGGGAGGGCCGGGATACAATGAGCAGTTCTTC
cdr3_aa: CASSPGGLAGGPGYNEQFF

clone_size: -
d_call: -
v_call: TRBV28
j_call: TRBJ2-7
cdr3_nt: TGTGCCAGCAGCAGCCCCGGGATGGGTGAGCAGTACTTC
cdr3_aa: CASSSPGMGEQYF

clone_size: -
d_call: TRBD1
v_call: TRBV7-3
j_call: TRBJ1-1
cdr3_nt: TGTGCCAGCAGCCTCCCCCGGGCCACGGGACAGGGAGGTTTGGGCGACACTGAAGCTTTCTTT
cdr3_aa: CASSLPRATGQGGLGDTEAFF

clone_size: -
d_call: TRBD2
v_call: TRBV4-2
j_call: TRBJ2-1
cdr3_nt: TGTGCCAGCAGCCGGGGAGGAAGCGGGAGCGGGGACAATGAGCAGTTCTTC
cdr3_aa: CASSRGGSGSGDNEQFF

clone_size: few
d_call: TRBD2
v_call: TRBV4-2
j_call: TRBJ2-7
cdr3_nt: TGTGCCAGCAGCCAAGATCTTCCGGGAGGGAGGAGCTCCTACGAGCAGTACTTC
cdr3_aa: CASSQDLPGGRSSYEQYF

clone_size: -
d_call: TRBD2
v_call: TRBV7-2
j_call: TRBJ2-2
cdr3_nt: TGTGCCAGCAGCTTGGGACTAGCGGCTTTGTCCACCGGGGAGCTGTTTTTT
cdr3_aa: CASSLGLAALSTGELFF

clone_size: -
d_call: -
v_call: TRBV27
j_call: TRBJ1-4
cdr3_nt: TGTGCCAGCAAGTTGGCGGGGGCAACTAATGAAAAACTGTTTTTT
cdr3_aa: CASKLAGATNEKLFF

clone_size: -
d_call: -
v_call: TRBV7-2
j_call: TRBJ1-4
cdr3_nt: TGTGCCAGCAGCCCCCGTGGACGTTCAAATGAAAAACTGTTTTTT
cdr3_aa: CASSPRGRSNEKLFF

clone_size: few
d_call: -
v_call: TRBV28
j_call: TRBJ1-1
cdr3_nt: TGTGCCAGCAGTTTTGGGCCACCGGGGGCTTTCTTT
cdr3_aa: CASSFGPPGAFF

clone_size: -
d_call: -
v_call: TRBV7-8
j_call: TRBJ1-5
cdr3_nt: TGTGCCAGCAGCTTAGTTGATCAGCCCCAGCATTTT
cdr3_aa: CASSLVDQPQHF

clone_size: -
d_call: -
v_call: TRBV10-3
j_call: TRBJ1-1
cdr3_nt: TGTGCCATCAGTGACCCGGCCTCCGGCACTGAAGCTTTCTTT
cdr3_aa: CAISDPASGTEAFF

clone_size: -
d_call: TRBD1
v_call: TRBV7-8
j_call: TRBJ1-4
cdr3_nt: TGTGCCAGCAGCTTGGAAGGGGGCGCGGGTGAAAAACTGTTTTTT
cdr3_aa: CASSLEGGAGEKLFF

clone_size: -
d_call: -
v_call: TRBV14
j_call: TRBJ2-7
cdr3_nt: TGTGCCAGCAGCCGTGGGGCCCTCTCTGGGGAGCAGTACTTC
cdr3_aa: CASSRGALSGEQYF